This TCR beta chain emerged from a study of T cells in tuberculosis. Thawed, overnight-rested PBMC were stained with GMM-loaded CD1B tetramer, viability dye and anti-CD3, then sorted. The lipid loaded on the CD1B tetramers was C32 glucose monomycolate from Rhodococcus equi. Each donor contributed approximately 93,000 sorted tetramer-negative cells. The method was immunoSEQ multiplex PCR; TCRdb's version includes in-frame clones alone and lacks a portion of them. This repertoire shows tens of thousands of clones, roughly 91% found once; its top ten account for 1.5% to 2%. This clone was observed a few times. The CDR3 contains 14 residues. V lost 2 bases and J lost 3, with 8 bases in between. The V gene's germline CDR1 is LNHDA and CDR2 SQIVND (reference sequence).

The sequenced sample consisted of CD1b-GMM tetramer-negative cells sorted from PBMCs. The clonotype comes from an adult woman with latent tuberculosis. V is TRBV19 and J is TRBJ1-5, with a possible D match to TRBD1 (5 bases). The CDR3 DNA reads TGTGCCAGTAGTATACAGGGTCCCAATCAGCCCCAGCATTTT. Amino acid sequence: CASSIQGPNQPQHF. Supplemented by reference TRBV19 and TRBJ1-5, the full variable domain reads DGGITQSPKYLFRKEGQNVTLSCEQNLNHDAMYWYRQDPGQGLRLIYYSQIVNDFQKGDIAEGYSVSREKKESFPLTVTSAQKNPTAFYLCASSIQGPNQPQHFGDGTRLSIL.